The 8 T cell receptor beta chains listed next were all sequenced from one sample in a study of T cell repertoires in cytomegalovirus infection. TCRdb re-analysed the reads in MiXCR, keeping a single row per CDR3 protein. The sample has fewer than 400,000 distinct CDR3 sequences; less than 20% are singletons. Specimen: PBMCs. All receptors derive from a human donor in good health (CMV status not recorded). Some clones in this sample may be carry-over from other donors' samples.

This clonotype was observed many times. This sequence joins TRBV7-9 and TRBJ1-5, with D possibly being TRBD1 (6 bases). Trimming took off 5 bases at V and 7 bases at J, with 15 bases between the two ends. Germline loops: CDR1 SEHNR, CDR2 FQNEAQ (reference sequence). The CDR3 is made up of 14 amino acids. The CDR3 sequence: CASSLTGTSQPQHF. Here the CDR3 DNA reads TGTGCCAGCAGCCTCACAGGGACGTCCCAGCCCCAGCATTTT. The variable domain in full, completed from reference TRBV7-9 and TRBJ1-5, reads DTGVSQNPRHKITKRGQNVTFRCDPISEHNRLYWYRQTLGQGPEFLTYFQNEAQLEKSRLLSDRFSAERPKGSFSTLEIQRTEQGDSAMYLCASSLTGTSQPQHFGDGTRLSIL.

CDR3 protein: CASSYSNLGTDTQYF. DNA for the CDR3: TGTGCCAGCAGTTACTCGAATTTGGGCACAGATACGCAGTATTTT. The chain couples TRBV6-5 to TRBJ2-3; no clear D. CDR3 length equals 15 residues. CDR1 MNHEY and CDR2 SVGAGI come from the germline V gene. Trimming cost V 0 bases and J 1 base, with 8 bases left between them.

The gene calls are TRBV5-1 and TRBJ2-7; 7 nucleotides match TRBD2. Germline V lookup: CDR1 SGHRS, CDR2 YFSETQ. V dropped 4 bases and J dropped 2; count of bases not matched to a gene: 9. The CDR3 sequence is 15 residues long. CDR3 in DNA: TGCGCCAGCAGCGCGACGGCGGGGGTCACCTACGAGCAGTACTTC. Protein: CASSATAGVTYEQYF.

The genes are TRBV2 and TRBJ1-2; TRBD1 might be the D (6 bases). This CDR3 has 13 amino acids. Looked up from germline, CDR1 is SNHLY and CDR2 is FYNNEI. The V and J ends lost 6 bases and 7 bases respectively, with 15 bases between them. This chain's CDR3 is CASSPGAGVGYTF. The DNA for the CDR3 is TGTGCCAGCAGCCCCGGGGCAGGGGTTGGCTACACCTTC. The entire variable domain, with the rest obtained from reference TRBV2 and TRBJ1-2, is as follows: EPEVTQTPSHQVTQMGQEVILRCVPISNHLYFYWYRQILGQKVEFLVSFYNNEISEKSEIFDDQFSVERPDGSNFTLKIRSTKLEDSAMYFCASSPGAGVGYTFGSGTRLTVV.

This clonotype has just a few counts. CDR3 nucleotides: TGTGCCAGCAGTGATACTAGCGGGAGGGCGGGGTACGAGCAGTACTTC. This encodes CASSDTSGRAGYEQYF. The chain is built from TRBV25-1 and TRBJ2-7; TRBD2 agrees at 13 bases. The CDR3 spans 16 residues. Germline loops: CDR1 MGHDK, CDR2 SYGVNS. With 3 bases clipped from V and 4 bases from J, the junction kept 6 bases outside the gene matches.

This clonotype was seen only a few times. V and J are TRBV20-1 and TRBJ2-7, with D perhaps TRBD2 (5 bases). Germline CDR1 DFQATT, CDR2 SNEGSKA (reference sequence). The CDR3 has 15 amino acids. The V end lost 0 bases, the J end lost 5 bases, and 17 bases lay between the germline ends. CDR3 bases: TGCAGTGCTAGAGATGGCCTAGCCAGAGACCACGAGCAGTACTTC. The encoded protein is CSARDGLARDHEQYF.

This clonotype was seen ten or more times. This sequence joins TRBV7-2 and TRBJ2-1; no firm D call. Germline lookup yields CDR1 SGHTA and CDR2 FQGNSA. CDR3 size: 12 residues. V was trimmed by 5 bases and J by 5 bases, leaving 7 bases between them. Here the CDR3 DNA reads TGTGCCAGCAGCACGAGAAACAATGAGCAGTTCTTC. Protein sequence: CASSTRNNEQFF.

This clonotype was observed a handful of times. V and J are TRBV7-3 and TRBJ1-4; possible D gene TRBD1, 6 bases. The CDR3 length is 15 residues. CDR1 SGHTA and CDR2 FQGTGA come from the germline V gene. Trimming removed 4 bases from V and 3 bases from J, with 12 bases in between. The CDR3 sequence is CASSWSTGSNEKLFF. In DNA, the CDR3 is TGTGCCAGCAGCTGGTCGACAGGATCTAATGAAAAACTGTTTTTT.